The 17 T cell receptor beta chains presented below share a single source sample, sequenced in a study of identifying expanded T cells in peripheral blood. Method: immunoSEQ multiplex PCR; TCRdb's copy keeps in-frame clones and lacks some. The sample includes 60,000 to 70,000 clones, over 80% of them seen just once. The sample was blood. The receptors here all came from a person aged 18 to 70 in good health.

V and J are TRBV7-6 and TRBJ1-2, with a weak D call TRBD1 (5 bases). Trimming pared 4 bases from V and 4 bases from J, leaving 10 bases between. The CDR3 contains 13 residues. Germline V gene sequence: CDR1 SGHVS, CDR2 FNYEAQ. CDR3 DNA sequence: TGTGCCAGCAGCTCAGGGACGGTCTATGGCTACACCTTC. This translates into CASSSGTVYGYTF.

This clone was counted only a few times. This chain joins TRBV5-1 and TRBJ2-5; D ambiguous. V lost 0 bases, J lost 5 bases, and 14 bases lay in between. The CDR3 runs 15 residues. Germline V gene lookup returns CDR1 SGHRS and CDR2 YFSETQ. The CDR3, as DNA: TGCGCCAGCAGCTTGGCGGGTTGGGGTTTCGAGACCCAGTACTTC. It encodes CASSLAGWGFETQYF.

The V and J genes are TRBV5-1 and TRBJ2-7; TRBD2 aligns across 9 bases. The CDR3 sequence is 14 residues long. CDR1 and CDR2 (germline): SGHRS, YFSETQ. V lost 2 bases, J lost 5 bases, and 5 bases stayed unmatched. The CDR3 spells CASSLALAGDEQYF. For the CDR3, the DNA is TGCGCCAGCAGCTTAGCTTTAGCGGGAGACGAGCAGTACTTC.

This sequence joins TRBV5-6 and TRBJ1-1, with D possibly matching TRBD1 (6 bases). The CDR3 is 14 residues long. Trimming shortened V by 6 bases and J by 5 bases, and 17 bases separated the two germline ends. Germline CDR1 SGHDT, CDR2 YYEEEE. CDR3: CASNRGGARTEAFF. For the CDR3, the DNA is TGTGCCAGCAACCGGGGGGGGGCGAGAACTGAAGCTTTCTTT.

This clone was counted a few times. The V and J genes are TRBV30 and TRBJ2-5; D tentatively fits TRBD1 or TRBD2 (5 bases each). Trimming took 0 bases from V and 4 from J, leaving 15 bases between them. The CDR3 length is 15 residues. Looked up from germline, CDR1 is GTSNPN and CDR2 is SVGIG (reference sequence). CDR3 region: CAWSVPWGRGETQYF. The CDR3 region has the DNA TGTGCCTGGAGTGTACCGTGGGGGAGAGGAGAGACCCAGTACTTC.

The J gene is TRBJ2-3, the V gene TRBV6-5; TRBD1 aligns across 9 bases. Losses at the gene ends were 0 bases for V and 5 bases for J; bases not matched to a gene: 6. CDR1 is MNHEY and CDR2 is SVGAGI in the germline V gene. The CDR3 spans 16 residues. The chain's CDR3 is CASSYSGTGFKDTQYF. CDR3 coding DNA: TGTGCCAGCAGTTACTCGGGGACAGGGTTCAAAGATACGCAGTATTTT.

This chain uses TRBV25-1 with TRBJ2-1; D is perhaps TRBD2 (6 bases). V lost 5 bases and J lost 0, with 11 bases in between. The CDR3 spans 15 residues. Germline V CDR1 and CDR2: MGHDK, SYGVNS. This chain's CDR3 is CASSLQGGSYNEQFF. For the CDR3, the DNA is TGTGCCAGCAGTCTCCAGGGAGGCTCCTACAATGAGCAGTTCTTC.

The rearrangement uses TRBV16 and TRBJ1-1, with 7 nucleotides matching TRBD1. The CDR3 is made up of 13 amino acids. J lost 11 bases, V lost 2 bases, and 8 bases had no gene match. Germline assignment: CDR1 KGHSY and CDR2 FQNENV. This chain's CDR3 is CASSQRDSGRAFF. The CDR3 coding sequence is TGTGCCAGCAGCCAAAGGGACAGCGGCCGGGCTTTCTTT.

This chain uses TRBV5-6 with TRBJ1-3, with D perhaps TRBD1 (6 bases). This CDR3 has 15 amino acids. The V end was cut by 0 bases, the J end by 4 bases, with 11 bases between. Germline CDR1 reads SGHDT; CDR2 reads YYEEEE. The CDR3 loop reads CASSLGMGTGNTIYF. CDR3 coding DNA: TGTGCCAGCAGCTTGGGCATGGGGACAGGAAACACCATATATTTT.

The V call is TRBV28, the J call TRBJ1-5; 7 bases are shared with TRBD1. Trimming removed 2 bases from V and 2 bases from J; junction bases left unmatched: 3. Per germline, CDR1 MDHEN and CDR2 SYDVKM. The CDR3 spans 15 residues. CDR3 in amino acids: CASSLRQGRNQPQHF. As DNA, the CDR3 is TGTGCCAGCAGTTTACGACAGGGTCGCAATCAGCCCCAGCATTTT. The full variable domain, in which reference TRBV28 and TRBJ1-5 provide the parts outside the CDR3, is DVKVTQSSRYLVKRTGEKVFLECVQDMDHENMFWYRQDPGLGLRLIYFSYDVKMKEKGDIPEGYSVSREKKERFSLILESASTNQTSMYLCASSLRQGRNQPQHFGDGTRLSIL.

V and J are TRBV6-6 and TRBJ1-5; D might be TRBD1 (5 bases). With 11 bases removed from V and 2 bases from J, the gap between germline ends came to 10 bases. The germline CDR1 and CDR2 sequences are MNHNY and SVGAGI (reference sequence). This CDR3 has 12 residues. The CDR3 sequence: CAALGGNQPQHF. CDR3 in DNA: TGTGCCGCGCTGGGGGGCAATCAGCCCCAGCATTTT.

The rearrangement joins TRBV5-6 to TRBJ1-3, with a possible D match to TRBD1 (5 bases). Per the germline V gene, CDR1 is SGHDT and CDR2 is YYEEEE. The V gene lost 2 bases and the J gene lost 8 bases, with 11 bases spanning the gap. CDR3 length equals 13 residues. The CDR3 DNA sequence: TGTGCCAGCAGCTTCCAGGGCGCAGACACCATATATTTT. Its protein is CASSFQGADTIYF.

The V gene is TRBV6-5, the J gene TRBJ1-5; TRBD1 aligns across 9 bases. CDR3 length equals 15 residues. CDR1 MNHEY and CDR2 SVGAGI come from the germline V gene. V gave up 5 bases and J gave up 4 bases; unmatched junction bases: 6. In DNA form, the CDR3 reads TGTGCCAGCAGTAGAACAGGGGGCCTAAATCAGCCCCAGCATTTT. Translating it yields CASSRTGGLNQPQHF.

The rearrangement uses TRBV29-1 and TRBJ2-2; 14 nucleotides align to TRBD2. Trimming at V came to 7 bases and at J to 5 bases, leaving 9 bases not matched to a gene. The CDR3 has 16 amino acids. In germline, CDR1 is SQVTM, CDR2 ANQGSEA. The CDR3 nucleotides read TGCAGCGGGGGGGGACTAGCGGGAGCTCGGACCGGGGAGCTGTTTTTT. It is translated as CSGGGLAGARTGELFF.

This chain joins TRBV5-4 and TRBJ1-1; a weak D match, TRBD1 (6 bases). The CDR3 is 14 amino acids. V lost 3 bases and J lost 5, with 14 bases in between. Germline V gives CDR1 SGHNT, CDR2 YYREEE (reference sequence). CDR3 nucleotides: TGTGCCAGCAGCTCGTGGGGGCTAGGGACTGAAGCTTTCTTT. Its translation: CASSSWGLGTEAFF.

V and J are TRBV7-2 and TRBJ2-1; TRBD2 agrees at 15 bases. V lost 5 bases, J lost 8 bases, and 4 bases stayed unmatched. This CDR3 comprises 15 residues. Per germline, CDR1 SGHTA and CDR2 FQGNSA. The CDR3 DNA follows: TGTGCCAGCAGCCGCCGGACTAGCGGGAGGGATGAGCAGTTCTTC. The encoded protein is CASSRRTSGRDEQFF.

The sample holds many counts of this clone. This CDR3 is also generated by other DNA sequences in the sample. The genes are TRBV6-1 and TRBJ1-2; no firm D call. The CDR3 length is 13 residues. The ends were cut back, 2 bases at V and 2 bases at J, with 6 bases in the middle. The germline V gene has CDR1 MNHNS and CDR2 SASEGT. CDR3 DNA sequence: TGTGCCAGCAGTGAACGCAGGAACTATGGCTACACCTTC. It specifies CASSERRNYGYTF.